The clone carrying this T cell receptor (beta chain) was counted only a few times. The sample originates from a study of blood T cell repertoires in COVID-19. Study-level background: There were acute and convalescent COVID-19 samples, and they came from the United States, Italy and Spain. In each case, the material was cDNA or gDNA derived from T cells, B-cell-depleted T cells, or PBMCs.

In the study's own analysis: Reference gene primer amplification gave estimated nucleated cell counts. Method: immunoSEQ multiplex PCR; TCRdb's copy keeps in-frame clones and lacks some. From that table come the V and J calls and clone size; the DNA was used to work out D and trimming. The table includes roughly 90,000 clones, 85% to 90% detected once. The CDR3 runs to 14 residues. The V and J ends lost 4 bases and 1 base, in that order; junction bases with no gene match: 1. Germline V CDR1 and CDR2: KGHSH, LQKENI. The TCR sequence derives from a human donor in a cohort sampled during active COVID-19. The source material was peripheral blood. V usage is TRBV18 and J usage is TRBJ1-5; 7 bases fit TRBD1. The CDR3 protein is CASSQGASNQPQHF. The DNA for the CDR3 is TGTGCCAGCTCACAGGGGGCGAGCAATCAGCCCCAGCATTTT.